This T cell receptor (beta chain) is from a study of cytomegalovirus exposure and HLA in healthy donors. The V gene's germline CDR1 is MNHNS and CDR2 SASEGT. Trimming removed 2 bases at V and 0 bases at J, with 10 bases between. The CDR3 length is 16 residues. With 60 Vbeta and 13 Jbeta primers, the PCR was carried out. The data were produced by immunoSEQ multiplex PCR, yet TCRdb's version contains in-frame clones alone and is incomplete. The repertoire includes over 100,000 clones, about four fifths of them detected once, and approximately 5% sits in the top ten. This clonotype was sampled from a man between 25 and 39 years old in good health and CMV-seronegative. The chain recombines TRBV6-1 with TRBJ1-4; D possibly corresponds to TRBD1 (5 bases). The source material was PBMCs. For the CDR3, the DNA is TGTGCCAGCAGTGAAATGCTACAGGCAACTAATGAAAAACTGTTTTTT. Its protein is CASSEMLQATNEKLFF.